This paragraph covers one T cell receptor beta chain sequence. Antigen: not known. V was shortened by 0 bases and J by 8 bases, with 16 bases between the two germline ends. Germline CDR1 reads MNHEY; CDR2 reads SVGEGT. This CDR3 region has 16 residues. The time point: sample taken at primary tumor resection. Samples were donated by 72 untreated early-stage non-small cell lung cancer patients. Extraction of whole RNA from tumor, nontumor lung or frozen PBMC preceded unsorted sequencing. TCRdb re-derived calls from the 5' RACE reads in MiXCR, one entry per CDR3 protein. The table shows around 87,000 distinct CDR3 sequences, with 9.5% to 15% occurring only once. The record originates from a study of spatial heterogeneity in lung cancer. On the study more broadly: Detected sequences consistently included more beta-chain ones than alpha-chain ones. Study results and limitations: Ubiquitous expanded tumor TCRs were observed in blood more at resection than follow-up.

The chain combines TRBV6-2 or TRBV6-3 with TRBJ2-2; possible D gene TRBD1, 5 bases. This TCR was sampled from a male donor with early-stage non-small cell lung cancer. The sequences come from PBMCs, collected at surgery. The CDR3 coding sequence is TGTGCCAGCAGTTACTCAAGGACAACTCCCATGGGGGAGCTGTTTTTT. This codes for CASSYSRTTPMGELFF.